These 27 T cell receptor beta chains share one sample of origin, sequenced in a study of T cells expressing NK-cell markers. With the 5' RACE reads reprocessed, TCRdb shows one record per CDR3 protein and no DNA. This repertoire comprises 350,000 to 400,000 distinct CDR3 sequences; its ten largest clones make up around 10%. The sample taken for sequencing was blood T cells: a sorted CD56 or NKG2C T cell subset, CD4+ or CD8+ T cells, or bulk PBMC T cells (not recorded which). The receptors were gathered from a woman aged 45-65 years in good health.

The CDR3 here is CASSQDRGDGIQYF. The chain recombines TRBV4-2 with TRBJ2-4; TCRdb names TRBD1, which stays unverified in the absence of DNA. CDR1 LGHNA and CDR2 YNFKEQ come from the germline V gene. The CDR3 loop spans 14 amino acids.

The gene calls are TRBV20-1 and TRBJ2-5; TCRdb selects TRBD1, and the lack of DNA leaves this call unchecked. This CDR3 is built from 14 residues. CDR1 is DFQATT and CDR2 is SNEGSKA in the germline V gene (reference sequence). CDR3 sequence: CSASRRGSSQTQYF.

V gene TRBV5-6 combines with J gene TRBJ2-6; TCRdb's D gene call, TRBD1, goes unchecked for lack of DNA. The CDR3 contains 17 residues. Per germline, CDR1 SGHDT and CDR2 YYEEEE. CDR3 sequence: CASSRGTASSGANVLTF.

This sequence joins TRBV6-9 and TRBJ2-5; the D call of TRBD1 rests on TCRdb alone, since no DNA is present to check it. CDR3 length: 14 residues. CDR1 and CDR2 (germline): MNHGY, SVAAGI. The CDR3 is CASSSLDRGETQYF.

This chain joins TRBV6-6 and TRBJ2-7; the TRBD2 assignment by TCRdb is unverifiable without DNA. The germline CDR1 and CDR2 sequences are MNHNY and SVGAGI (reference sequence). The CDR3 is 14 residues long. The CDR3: CASRTSGRLNEQYF.

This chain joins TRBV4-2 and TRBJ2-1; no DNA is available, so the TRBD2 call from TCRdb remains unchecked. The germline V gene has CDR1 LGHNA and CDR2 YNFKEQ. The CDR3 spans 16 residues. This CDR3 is CASSQESSGRYNEQFF.

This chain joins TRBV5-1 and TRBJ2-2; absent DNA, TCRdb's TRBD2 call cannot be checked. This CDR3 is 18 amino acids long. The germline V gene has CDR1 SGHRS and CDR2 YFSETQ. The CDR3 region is CASSLNWPRADNTGELFF. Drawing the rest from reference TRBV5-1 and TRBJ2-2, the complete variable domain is KAGVTQTPRYLIKTRGQQVTLSCSPISGHRSVSWYQQTPGQGLQFLFEYFSETQRNKGNFPGRFSGRQFSNSRSEMNVSTLELGDSALYLCASSLNWPRADNTGELFFGEGSRLTVL.

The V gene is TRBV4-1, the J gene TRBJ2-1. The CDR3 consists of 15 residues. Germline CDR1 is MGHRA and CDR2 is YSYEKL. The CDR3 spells CASSPPGDLYNEQFF.

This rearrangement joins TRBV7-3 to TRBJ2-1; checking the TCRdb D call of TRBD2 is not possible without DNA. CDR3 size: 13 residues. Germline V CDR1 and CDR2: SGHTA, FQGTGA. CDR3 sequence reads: CASSWMGGPEQFF.

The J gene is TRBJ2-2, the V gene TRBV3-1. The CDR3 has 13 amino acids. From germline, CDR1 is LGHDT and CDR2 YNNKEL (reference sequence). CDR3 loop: CASSQDLWGELFF.

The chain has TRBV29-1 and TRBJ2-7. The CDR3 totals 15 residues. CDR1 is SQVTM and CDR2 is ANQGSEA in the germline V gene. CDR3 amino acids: CSVEDPRDGSYEQYF.

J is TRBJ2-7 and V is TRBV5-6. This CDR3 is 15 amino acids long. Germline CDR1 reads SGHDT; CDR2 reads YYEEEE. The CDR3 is CASSLSNRGSYEQYF.

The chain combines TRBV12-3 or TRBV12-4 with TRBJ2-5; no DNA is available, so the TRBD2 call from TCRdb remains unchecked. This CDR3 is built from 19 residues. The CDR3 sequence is CASSLSLFRAGGIQETQYF.

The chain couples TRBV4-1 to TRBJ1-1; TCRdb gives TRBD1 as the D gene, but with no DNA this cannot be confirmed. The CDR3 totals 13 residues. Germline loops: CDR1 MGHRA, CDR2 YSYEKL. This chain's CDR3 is CASSKAGGTEAFF.

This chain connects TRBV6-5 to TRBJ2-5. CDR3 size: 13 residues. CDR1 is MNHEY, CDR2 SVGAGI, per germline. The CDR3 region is CASRRYGVGAQYF.

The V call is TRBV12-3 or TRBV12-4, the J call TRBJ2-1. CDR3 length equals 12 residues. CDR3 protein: CASSLVETEQFF.

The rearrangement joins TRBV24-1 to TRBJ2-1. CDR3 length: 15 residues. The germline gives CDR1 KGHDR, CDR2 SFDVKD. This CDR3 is CATSDPGESYNEQFF.

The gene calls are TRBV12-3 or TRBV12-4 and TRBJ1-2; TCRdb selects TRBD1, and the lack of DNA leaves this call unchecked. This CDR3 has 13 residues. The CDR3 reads CASIRDRVDGYTF.

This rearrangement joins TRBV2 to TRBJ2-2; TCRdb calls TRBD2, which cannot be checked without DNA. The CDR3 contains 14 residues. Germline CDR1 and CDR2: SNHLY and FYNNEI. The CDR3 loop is CASSEAGGGGELFF.

CDR3 region: CASSEAGFDTDTQYF. The rearrangement links TRBV2 to TRBJ2-3. This CDR3 is built from 15 residues. Germline V gene data show CDR1 as SNHLY and CDR2 as FYNNEI.

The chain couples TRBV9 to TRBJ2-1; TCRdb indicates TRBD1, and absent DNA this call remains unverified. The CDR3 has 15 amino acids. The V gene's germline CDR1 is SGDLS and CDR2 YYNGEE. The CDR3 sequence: CASSVGTGDYNEQFF. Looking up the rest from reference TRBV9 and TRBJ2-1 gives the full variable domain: DSGVTQTPKHLITATGQRVTLRCSPRSGDLSVYWYQQSLDQGLQFLIQYYNGEERAKGNILERFSAQQFPDLHSELNLSSLELGDSALYFCASSVGTGDYNEQFFGPGTRLTVL.

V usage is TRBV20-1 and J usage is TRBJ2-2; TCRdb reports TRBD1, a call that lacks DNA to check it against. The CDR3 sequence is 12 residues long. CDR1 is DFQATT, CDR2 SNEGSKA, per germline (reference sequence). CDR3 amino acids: CSASTGTGELFF.

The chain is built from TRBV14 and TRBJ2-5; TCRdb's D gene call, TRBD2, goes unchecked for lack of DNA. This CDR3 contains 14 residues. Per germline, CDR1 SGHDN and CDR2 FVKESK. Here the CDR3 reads CASSLLEVQETQYF.

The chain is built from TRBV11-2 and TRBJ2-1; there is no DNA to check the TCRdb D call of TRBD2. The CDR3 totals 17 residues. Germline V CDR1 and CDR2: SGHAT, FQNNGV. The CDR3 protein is CASSTGTSGLIYNEQFF. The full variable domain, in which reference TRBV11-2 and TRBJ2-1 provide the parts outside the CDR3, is EAGVAQSPRYKIIEKRQSVAFWCNPISGHATLYWYQQILGQGPKLLIQFQNNGVVDDSQLPKDRFSAERLKGVDSTLKIQPAKLEDSAVYLCASSTGTSGLIYNEQFFGPGTRLTVL.

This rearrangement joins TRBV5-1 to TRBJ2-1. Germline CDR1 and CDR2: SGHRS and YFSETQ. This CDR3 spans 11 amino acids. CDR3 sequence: CASSPATEQFF.

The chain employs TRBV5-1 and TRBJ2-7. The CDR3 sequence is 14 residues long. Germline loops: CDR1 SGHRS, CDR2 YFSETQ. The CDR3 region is CASSFSGRAYEQYF.

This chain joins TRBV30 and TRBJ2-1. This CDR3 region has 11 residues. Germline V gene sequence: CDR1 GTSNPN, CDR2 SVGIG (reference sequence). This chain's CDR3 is CAWSIKGEQFF.